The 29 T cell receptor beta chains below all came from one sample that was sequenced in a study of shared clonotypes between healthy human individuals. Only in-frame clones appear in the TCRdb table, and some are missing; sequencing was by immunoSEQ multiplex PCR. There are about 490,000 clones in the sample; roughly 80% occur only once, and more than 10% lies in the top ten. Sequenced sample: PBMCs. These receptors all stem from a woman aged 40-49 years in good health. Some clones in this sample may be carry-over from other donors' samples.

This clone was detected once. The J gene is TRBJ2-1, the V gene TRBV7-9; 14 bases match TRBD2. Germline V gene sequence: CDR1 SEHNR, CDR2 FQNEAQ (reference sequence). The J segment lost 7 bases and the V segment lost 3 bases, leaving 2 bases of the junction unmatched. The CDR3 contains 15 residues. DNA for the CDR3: TGTGCCAGCAGCTTTTGGACTAGCGGGAGGAATGAGCAGTTCTTC. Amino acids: CASSFWTSGRNEQFF. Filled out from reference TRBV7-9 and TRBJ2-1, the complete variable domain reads DTGVSQNPRHKITKRGQNVTFRCDPISEHNRLYWYRQTLGQGPEFLTYFQNEAQLEKSRLLSDRFSAERPKGSFSTLEIQRTEQGDSAMYLCASSFWTSGRNEQFFGPGTRLTVL.

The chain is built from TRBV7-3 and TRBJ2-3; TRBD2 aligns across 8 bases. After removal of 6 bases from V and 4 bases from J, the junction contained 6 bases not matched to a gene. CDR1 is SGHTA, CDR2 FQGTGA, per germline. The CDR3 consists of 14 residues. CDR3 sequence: CASSWRGRSDTQYF. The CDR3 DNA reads TGTGCCAGCAGTTGGCGCGGGAGGTCAGATACGCAGTATTTT.

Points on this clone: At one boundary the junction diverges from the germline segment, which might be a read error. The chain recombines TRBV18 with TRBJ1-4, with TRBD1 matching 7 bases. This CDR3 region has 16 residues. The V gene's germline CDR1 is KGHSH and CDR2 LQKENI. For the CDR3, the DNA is TGTGCCGGCTCACCCGCCCCAGGGGGGGCTAATGAAAAACTGTTTTTT. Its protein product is CAGSPAPGGANEKLFF.

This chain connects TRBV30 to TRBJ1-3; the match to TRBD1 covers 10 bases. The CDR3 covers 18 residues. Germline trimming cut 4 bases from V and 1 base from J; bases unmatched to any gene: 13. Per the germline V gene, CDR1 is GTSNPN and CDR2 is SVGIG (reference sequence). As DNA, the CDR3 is TGTGCCTGGAAACATCCGGGACAGGGGCCTGAATCTGGAAACACCATATATTTT. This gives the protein CAWKHPGQGPESGNTIYF.

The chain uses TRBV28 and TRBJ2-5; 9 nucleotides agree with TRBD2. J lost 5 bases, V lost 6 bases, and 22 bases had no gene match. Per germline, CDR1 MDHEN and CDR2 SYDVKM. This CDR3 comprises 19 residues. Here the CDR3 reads CASSSWGAREGAPGETQYF. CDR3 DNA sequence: TGTGCCAGCAGCAGTTGGGGGGCGCGGGAGGGTGCCCCGGGGGAGACCCAGTACTTC.

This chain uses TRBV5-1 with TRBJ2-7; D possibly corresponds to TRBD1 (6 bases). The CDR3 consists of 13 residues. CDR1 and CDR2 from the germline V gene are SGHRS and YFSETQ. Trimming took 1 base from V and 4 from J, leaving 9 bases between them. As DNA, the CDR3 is TGCGCCAGCAGCTTGCAGGGGAATTACGAGCAGTACTTC. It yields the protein CASSLQGNYEQYF.

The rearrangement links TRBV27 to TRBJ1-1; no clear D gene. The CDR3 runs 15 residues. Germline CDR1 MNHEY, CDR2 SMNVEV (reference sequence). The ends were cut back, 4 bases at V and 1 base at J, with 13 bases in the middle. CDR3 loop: CASSWRQAPNTEAFF. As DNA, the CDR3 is TGTGCCAGCAGTTGGCGGCAGGCCCCGAACACTGAAGCTTTCTTT.

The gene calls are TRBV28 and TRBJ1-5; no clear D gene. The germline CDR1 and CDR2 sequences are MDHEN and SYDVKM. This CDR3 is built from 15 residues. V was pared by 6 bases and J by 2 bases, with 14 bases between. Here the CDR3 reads CASSPGRGGNQPQHF. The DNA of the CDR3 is TGTGCCAGCAGCCCCGGGAGAGGTGGCAATCAGCCCCAGCATTTT.

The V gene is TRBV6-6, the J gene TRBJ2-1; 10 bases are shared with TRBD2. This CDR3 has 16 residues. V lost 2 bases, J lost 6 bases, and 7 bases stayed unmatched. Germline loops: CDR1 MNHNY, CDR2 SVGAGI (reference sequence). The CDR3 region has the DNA TGTGCCAGCAGTTACCCTAGCGGGAGTGATTCCAATGAGCAGTTCTTC. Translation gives CASSYPSGSDSNEQFF.

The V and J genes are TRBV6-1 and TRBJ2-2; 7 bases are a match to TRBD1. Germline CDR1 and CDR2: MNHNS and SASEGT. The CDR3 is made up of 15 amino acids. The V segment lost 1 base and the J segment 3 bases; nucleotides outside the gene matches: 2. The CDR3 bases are TGTGCCAGCAGTGAAGGACAGGGATACACCGGGGAGCTGTTTTTT. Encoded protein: CASSEGQGYTGELFF.

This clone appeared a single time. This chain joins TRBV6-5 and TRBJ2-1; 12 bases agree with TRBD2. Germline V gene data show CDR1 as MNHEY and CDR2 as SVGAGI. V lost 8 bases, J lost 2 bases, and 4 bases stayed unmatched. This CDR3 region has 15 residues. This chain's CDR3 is CASQTSGSPYNEQFF. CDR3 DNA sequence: TGTGCCAGCCAGACTAGCGGGAGTCCCTACAATGAGCAGTTCTTC.

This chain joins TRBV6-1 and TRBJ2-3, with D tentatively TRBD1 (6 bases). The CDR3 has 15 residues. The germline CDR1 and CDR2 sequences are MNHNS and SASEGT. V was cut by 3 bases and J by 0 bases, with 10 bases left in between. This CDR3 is CASSDWDKSTDTQYF. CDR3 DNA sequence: TGTGCCAGCAGTGATTGGGACAAAAGCACAGATACGCAGTATTTT.

CDR3 residues: CASSPRLAGLETQYF. For the CDR3, the DNA is TGTGCCAGCAGCCCCAGACTAGCGGGACTAGAGACCCAGTACTTC. This chain joins TRBV7-2 and TRBJ2-5; the match to TRBD2 covers 11 bases. This CDR3 contains 15 residues. The J segment lost 4 bases and the V segment lost 5 bases, leaving 6 bases of the junction unmatched. Germline lookup yields CDR1 SGHTA and CDR2 FQGNSA. The entire variable domain, with the rest obtained from reference TRBV7-2 and TRBJ2-5, is as follows: GAGVSQSPSNKVTEKGKDVELRCDPISGHTALYWYRQSLGQGLEFLIYFQGNSAPDKSGLPSDRFSAERTGGSVSTLTIQRTQQEDSAVYLCASSPRLAGLETQYFGPGTRLLVL.

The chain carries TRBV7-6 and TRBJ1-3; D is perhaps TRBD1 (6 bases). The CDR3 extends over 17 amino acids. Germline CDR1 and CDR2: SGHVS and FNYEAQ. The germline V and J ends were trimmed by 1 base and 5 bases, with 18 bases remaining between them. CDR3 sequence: CASSLGLARGERNTIYF. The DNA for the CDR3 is TGTGCCAGCAGCTTAGGCCTTGCCAGGGGTGAGAGAAACACCATATATTTT.

The CDR3 here is CASSSYQGNEKLFF. CDR3 bases: TGTGCCAGCAGCTCCTATCAGGGGAATGAAAAACTGTTTTTT. The V call is TRBV5-8, the J call TRBJ1-4; a weak D match, TRBD1 (6 bases). The CDR3 is 14 amino acids. The ends were cut back, 3 bases at V and 5 bases at J, with 11 bases in the middle. Germline CDR1 is SGHTS and CDR2 is YDEGEE.

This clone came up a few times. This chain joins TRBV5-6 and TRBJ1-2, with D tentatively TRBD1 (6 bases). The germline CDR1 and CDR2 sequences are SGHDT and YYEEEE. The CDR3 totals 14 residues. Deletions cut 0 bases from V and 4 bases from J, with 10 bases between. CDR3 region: CASSLGGRGYGYTF. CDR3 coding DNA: TGTGCCAGCAGCTTGGGTGGCAGGGGCTATGGCTACACCTTC.

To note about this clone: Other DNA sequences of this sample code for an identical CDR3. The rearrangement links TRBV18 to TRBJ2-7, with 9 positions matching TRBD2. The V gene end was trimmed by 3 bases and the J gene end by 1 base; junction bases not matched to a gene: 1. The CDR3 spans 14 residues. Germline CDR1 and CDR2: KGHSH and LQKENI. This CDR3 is CASSPTSGSYEQYF. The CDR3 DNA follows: TGTGCCAGCTCACCGACTAGCGGATCCTACGAGCAGTACTTC.

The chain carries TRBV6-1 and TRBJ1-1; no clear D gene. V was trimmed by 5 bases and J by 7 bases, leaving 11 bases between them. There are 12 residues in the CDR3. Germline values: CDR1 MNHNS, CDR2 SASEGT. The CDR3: CASSSRYGEAFF. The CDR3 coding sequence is TGTGCCAGCAGTTCCCGCTACGGTGAAGCTTTCTTT.

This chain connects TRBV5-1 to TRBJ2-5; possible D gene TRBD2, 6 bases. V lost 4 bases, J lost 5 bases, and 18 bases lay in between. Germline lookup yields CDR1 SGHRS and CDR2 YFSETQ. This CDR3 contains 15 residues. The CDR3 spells CASSPGDVPGETQYF. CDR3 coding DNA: TGCGCCAGCAGCCCGGGGGACGTCCCGGGGGAGACCCAGTACTTC.

The CDR3 DNA reads as TGTGCCAGCAGTTTATCGGACAGGGGTAGAGAGACCCAGTACTTC. It is translated as CASSLSDRGRETQYF. This chain uses TRBV28 with TRBJ2-5; 9 bases match TRBD1. This CDR3 comprises 15 residues. In germline, CDR1 is MDHEN, CDR2 SYDVKM. V shed 1 base and J 4 bases; nucleotides not matched to a gene: 4.

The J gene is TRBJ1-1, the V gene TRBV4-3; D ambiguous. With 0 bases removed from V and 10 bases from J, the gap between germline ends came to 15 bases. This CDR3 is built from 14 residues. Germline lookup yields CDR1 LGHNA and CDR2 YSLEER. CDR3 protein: CASSQDWYFSRAFF. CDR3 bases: TGCGCCAGCAGCCAAGATTGGTATTTTAGTCGAGCTTTCTTT.

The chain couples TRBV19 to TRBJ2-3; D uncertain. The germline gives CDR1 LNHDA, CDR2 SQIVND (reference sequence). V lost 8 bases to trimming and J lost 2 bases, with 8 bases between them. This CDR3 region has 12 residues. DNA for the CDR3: TGTGCCAGTTCCAGCACCACAGATACGCAGTATTTT. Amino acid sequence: CASSSTTDTQYF.

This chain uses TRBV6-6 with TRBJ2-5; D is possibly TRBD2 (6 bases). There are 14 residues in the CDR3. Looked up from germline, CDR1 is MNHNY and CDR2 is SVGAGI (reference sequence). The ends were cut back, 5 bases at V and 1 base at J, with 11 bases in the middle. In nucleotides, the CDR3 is TGTGCCAGCAGTGCTGCCGGGGGCCAAGAGACCCAGTACTTC. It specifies CASSAAGGQETQYF.

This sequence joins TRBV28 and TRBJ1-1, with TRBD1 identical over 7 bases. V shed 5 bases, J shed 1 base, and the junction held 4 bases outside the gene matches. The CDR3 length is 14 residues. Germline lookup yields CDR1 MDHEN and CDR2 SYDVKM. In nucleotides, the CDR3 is TGTGCCAGCAGTCCCGACAGGGAGAACACTGAAGCTTTCTTT. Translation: CASSPDRENTEAFF.

The CDR3 DNA is TGCGCCAGCAGCCGGGACGTGGTAAACACTGAAGCTTTCTTT. This sequence encodes CASSRDVVNTEAFF. The chain links TRBV5-1 to TRBJ1-1, with D perhaps matching TRBD1 (5 bases). This CDR3 is built from 14 residues. CDR1 and CDR2 (germline): SGHRS, YFSETQ. V dropped 4 bases and J dropped 2 bases, with 12 bases sitting between them.

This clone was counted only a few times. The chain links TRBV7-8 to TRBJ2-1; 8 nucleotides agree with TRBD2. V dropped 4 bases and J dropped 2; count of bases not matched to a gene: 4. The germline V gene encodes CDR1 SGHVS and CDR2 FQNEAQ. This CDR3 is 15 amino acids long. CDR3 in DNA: TGTGCCAGCAGCTCCACGGGACTAGCCTACAATGAGCAGTTCTTC. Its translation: CASSSTGLAYNEQFF.

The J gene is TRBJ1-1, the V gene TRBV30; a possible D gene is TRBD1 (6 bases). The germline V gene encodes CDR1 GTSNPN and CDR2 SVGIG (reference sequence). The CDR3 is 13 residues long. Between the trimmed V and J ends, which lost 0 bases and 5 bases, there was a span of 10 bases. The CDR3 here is CAWSVGGVTEAFF. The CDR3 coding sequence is TGTGCCTGGAGTGTAGGGGGGGTGACTGAAGCTTTCTTT. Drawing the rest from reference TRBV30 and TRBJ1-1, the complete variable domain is SQTIHQWPATLVQPVGSPLSLECTVEGTSNPNLYWYRQAAGRGLQLLFYSVGIGQISSEVPQNLSASRPQDRQFILSSKKLLLSDSGFYLCAWSVGGVTEAFFGQGTRLTVV.

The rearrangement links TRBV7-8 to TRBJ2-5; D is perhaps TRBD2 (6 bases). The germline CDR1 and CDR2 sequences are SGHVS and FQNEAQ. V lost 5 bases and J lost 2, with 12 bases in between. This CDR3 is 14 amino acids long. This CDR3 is CASSRRRDQETQYF. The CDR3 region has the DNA TGTGCCAGCAGCCGGCGGAGGGATCAAGAGACCCAGTACTTC.

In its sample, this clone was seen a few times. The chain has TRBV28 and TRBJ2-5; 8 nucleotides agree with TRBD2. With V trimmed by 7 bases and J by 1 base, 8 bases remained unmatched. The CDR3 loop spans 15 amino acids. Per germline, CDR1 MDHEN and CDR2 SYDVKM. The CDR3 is CASNSPRGGQETQYF. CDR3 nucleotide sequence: TGTGCCAGCAACTCCCCTCGGGGGGGCCAAGAGACCCAGTACTTC.